A single sample gave rise to the 19 T cell receptor beta chains below, sequenced in a study of T cells in women clearing cervical HPV infection. Clones were sequenced by immunoSEQ multiplex PCR, and TCRdb holds only the in-frame ones, with some missing. The sample table includes about 33,000 clones. Sequencing input: blood buffy coat. The receptor source for this set is a woman between 18 and 70 years old with a cervical HPV16 infection that either progressed to CIN3+ or cleared (not recorded which).

With respect to this clone: The CDR3 end falls 3 residues outside the read, so it is completed with the germline J gene. The chain is built from TRBV6-1 and TRBJ1-5, with D perhaps matching TRBD1 (5 bases). Germline lookup yields CDR1 MNHNS and CDR2 SASEGT. The V gene lost 2 bases and the J gene lost 7 bases, with 9 bases spanning the gap. The CDR3 consists of 13 residues. The CDR3 DNA, read in part, is TGTGCCAGCAGTGAAATGGAGGGGCAGCCC. It is translated as CASSEMEGQP. The CDR3 reads in full as CASSEMEGQPQHF.

With regard to this clone: Read data end 3 residues before the CDR3 end; the end is taken from the germline J gene. The chain recombines TRBV12-3 or TRBV12-4 with TRBJ2-3; D is uncertain. Deletions cut 6 bases from V and 3 bases from J, with 16 bases between. The CDR3 is made up of 15 amino acids. The sequenced CDR3 bases are TGTGCCAGCAGGCAGATGCTGGTTGAGACAGATACG. As protein: CASRQMLVETDT. The entire CDR3 is CASRQMLVETDTQYF.

Details on this clone: The read halts 3 residues ahead of the CDR3 end, with the missing end drawn from the germline J gene. The chain recombines TRBV27 with TRBJ2-4, with 7 bases aligning to TRBD1. This CDR3 is 12 amino acids long. Germline V gives CDR1 MNHEY, CDR2 SMNVEV (reference sequence). The part of the CDR3 DNA that was read is TGTGCCAGCAGTTTTCCAACAGGGGCT. The encoded protein is CASSFPTGA. The complete CDR3 sequence is CASSFPTGAQYF.

Concerning this clone: The read comes to an end 3 residues before the CDR3 does, leaving the germline J gene to fill in the end. The chain employs TRBV28 and TRBJ1-2, with 7 bases fitting TRBD1. V gave up 5 bases and J gave up 2 bases; unmatched junction bases: 2. This CDR3 comprises 13 residues. Germline V gene lookup returns CDR1 MDHEN and CDR2 SYDVKM. The CDR3 sequence is CASSLQGNYGYTF. The sequenced CDR3 bases are TGTGCCAGCAGTCTACAGGGGAACTATGGC.

Regarding this clone: The DNA ends 3 residues before the CDR3 does, and the rest of the CDR3 is filled in from the germline J gene. The chain recombines TRBV5-5 with TRBJ2-7; TRBD2 is a possible D gene (5 bases). The ends were cut back, 1 base at V and 6 bases at J, with 8 bases in the middle. The CDR3 totals 12 residues. Germline CDR1 and CDR2: SGHKS and YYEKEE (reference sequence). The part of the CDR3 DNA that was read is TGTGCCAGCAGCTTGTCCGCGGGCGAG. Translated, it gives CASSLSAGE. The whole CDR3 region reads CASSLSAGEQYF.

As for this clone: The read terminates 3 residues ahead of where the CDR3 ends, so the germline J gene completes it. V is TRBV5-5 and J is TRBJ1-6, with D tentatively TRBD1 (6 bases). CDR1 SGHKS and CDR2 YYEKEE come from the germline V gene (reference sequence). This CDR3 has 15 residues. Trimming took 4 bases from V and 7 from J, leaving 15 bases between them. CDR3 DNA (partial): TGTGCCAGCAGCCGGTCACAGGGCCCGAATTCACCC. Translation: CASSRSQGPNSP. In full, the CDR3 reads CASSRSQGPNSPLHF. Looking up the rest from reference TRBV5-5 and TRBJ1-6 gives the full variable domain: DAGVTQSPTHLIKTRGQQVTLRCSPISGHKSVSWYQQVLGQGPQFIFQYYEKEERGRGNFPDRFSARQFPNYSSELNVNALLLGDSALYLCASSRSQGPNSPLHFGNGTRLTVT.

On this clone itself: The read finishes 3 residues shy of the CDR3 end, and the germline J gene is used to complete it. The chain uses TRBV7-8 and TRBJ1-5; 10 nucleotides agree with TRBD1. This CDR3 has 15 amino acids. Per germline, CDR1 SGHVS and CDR2 FQNEAQ. The ends lost 5 bases at V and 6 bases at J; junction bases unmatched: 7. The CDR3 spells CASSLDRGQGQPQHF. Incomplete CDR3 DNA: TGTGCCAGCAGCCTCGACAGGGGGCAGGGTCAGCCC.

Note on this clone: Read sequence stops 3 residues before the CDR3 end, and the germline J gene provides the missing end. V is TRBV20-1 and J is TRBJ2-3; 7 bases fit TRBD1. CDR1 and CDR2 (germline): DFQATT, SNEGSKA (reference sequence). V gave up 0 bases and J gave up 2 bases; unmatched junction bases: 5. This CDR3 has 15 residues. The CDR3 sequence is CSARDGGQHTDTQYF. The CDR3 bases that were read are TGCAGTGCTAGAGATGGGGGACAGCACACAGATACG.

As for this clone: The read gets to within 3 residues of the CDR3 end, and the germline J gene fills in the rest. V usage is TRBV30 and J usage is TRBJ2-5; a possible D gene is TRBD2 (5 bases). The length of the CDR3 is 13 residues. The V end was cut by 3 bases, the J end by 0 bases, with 8 bases between. Germline CDR1 reads GTSNPN; CDR2 reads SVGIG (reference sequence). CDR3 sequence reads: CAWSPGYQETQYF. CDR3 DNA (partial): TGTGCCTGGAGCCCGGGGTACCAAGAGACC.

The part of the CDR3 DNA that was read is TGCAGTGCTAGAGCTCCGGGACTGGCGAGGTACGAG. Protein product: CSARAPGLARYE. The full CDR3 sequence reads CSARAPGLARYEQYF. V and J are TRBV20-1 and TRBJ2-7; possible D gene TRBD2, 6 bases. Read sequence stops 3 residues before the CDR3 end, and the germline J gene provides the missing end. The germline V and J ends were trimmed by 1 base and 4 bases, with 17 bases remaining between them. From germline, CDR1 is DFQATT and CDR2 SNEGSKA (reference sequence). The CDR3 is made up of 15 amino acids.

Remarks on this clone: A read error may account for a junction end that differs from germline. The read comes to an end 3 residues before the CDR3 does, leaving the germline J gene to fill in the end. The chain employs TRBV7-9 and TRBJ2-2; D call uncertain. Germline CDR1 reads SEHNR; CDR2 reads FQNEAQ (reference sequence). The CDR3 length is 15 residues. The covered CDR3 bases are TGTGCCAGCAACTTAGGGCCCGCGGTCACCGGGGAG. This translates into CASNLGPAVTGE. The whole CDR3 sequence is CASNLGPAVTGELFF.

About this clone itself: The read finishes 3 residues shy of the CDR3 end, and the germline J gene is used to complete it. The chain joins TRBV5-1 to TRBJ1-6; D is unclear. V lost 0 bases and J 5 bases, leaving 9 bases between the germline ends. This CDR3 is built from 15 residues. In germline, CDR1 is SGHRS, CDR2 YFSETQ. CDR3 residues: CASSLVSGHNSPLHF. Incomplete CDR3 DNA: TGCGCCAGCAGCTTGGTATCAGGTCATAATTCACCC.

A note on this clone: The sequenced fragment ends 3 residues before the CDR3 boundary, so the rest is inferred from the germline J gene. The rearrangement uses TRBV18 and TRBJ2-3; 8 bases are shared with TRBD2. V lost 2 bases, J lost 0 bases, and 4 bases stayed unmatched. Germline V CDR1 and CDR2: KGHSH, LQKENI. The CDR3 sequence is 16 residues long. The CDR3 sequence is CASSPTGGSSTDTQYF. The part of the CDR3 DNA that was read is TGTGCCAGCTCACCAACGGGGGGGTCCAGCACAGATACG.

To note about this clone: Coverage ceases 3 residues before the CDR3 finishes, and the germline J gene fills in the end. The chain couples TRBV5-4 to TRBJ2-7, with 8 bases that match TRBD1. CDR3 length: 15 residues. Germline V gene lookup returns CDR1 SGHNT and CDR2 YYREEE (reference sequence). V dropped 1 base and J dropped 3; count of bases not matched to a gene: 6. The CDR3 sequence: CASSLPGQANYEQYF. CDR3 bases read: TGTGCCAGCAGCTTGCCGGGACAGGCGAACTACGAG.

A remark on this clone: With the read ending 3 residues before the CDR3 end, the germline J gene is used to fill in that end. J is TRBJ2-2 and V is TRBV20-1; D is unresolved. V shed 0 bases and J shed 6 bases, with 5 bases lying between them. Looked up from germline, CDR1 is DFQATT and CDR2 is SNEGSKA (reference sequence). This CDR3 has 12 amino acids. The CDR3 bases that were read are TGCAGTGCTAGAGAGGCCCCCGGGGAG. The encoded protein is CSAREAPGE. In full, the CDR3 is CSAREAPGELFF.

About this clone: From the germline J gene comes the end of the CDR3, since the read stops 3 residues before it. V gene TRBV6-2 or TRBV6-3 combines with J gene TRBJ2-3, with D hard to call. This CDR3 contains 13 residues. Germline values: CDR1 MNHEY, CDR2 SVGEGT. Trimming removed 2 bases from V and 2 bases from J, with 5 bases in between. The sequenced part of the CDR3 DNA is TGTGCCAGCAGTTACCGTCCCACAGATACG. Translating it yields CASSYRPTDT. The complete CDR3 sequence is CASSYRPTDTQYF.

Turning to this clone: The read ends 3 residues shy of where the CDR3 ends; the end is completed using the germline J gene. The chain has TRBV10-3 and TRBJ1-2; TRBD1 matches at 7 bases. V shed 4 bases, J shed 0 bases, and the junction held 5 bases outside the gene matches. The CDR3 runs 15 residues. Germline V CDR1 and CDR2: ENHRY, SYGVKD. CDR3 protein: CAISAAGQPNYGYTF. The CDR3 bases that were read are TGTGCCATCAGTGCTGCGGGACAGCCTAACTATGGC.

With respect to this clone: The read terminates 3 residues ahead of where the CDR3 ends, so the germline J gene completes it. The chain combines TRBV19 with TRBJ2-3; D might be TRBD2 (5 bases). The length of the CDR3 is 14 residues. Trimming took 3 bases from V and 1 from J, leaving 8 bases between them. The germline V gene has CDR1 LNHDA and CDR2 SQIVND (reference sequence). CDR3 DNA, as far as it was read: TGTGCCAGTAGTATCGCCGGGGGCACAGATACG. The encoded protein is CASSIAGGTDT. The whole CDR3 sequence reads CASSIAGGTDTQYF.

On this clone itself: The read terminates 3 residues before the CDR3 end, so the remaining end is supplied by the germline J gene. The V and J genes are TRBV11-2 and TRBJ1-1, with D hard to call. CDR3 length equals 14 residues. Trimming removed 5 bases from V and 7 bases from J, with 17 bases in between. The germline CDR1 and CDR2 sequences are SGHAT and FQNNGV. CDR3 amino acids: CASSPWAAQGEAFF. Partial CDR3 DNA: TGTGCCAGCAGCCCCTGGGCCGCCCAAGGTGAA.